This T cell receptor beta chain was identified in a study of blood T cell repertoires in COVID-19. Some clones are missing from TCRdb's copy, which holds only in-frame ones; the method was immunoSEQ multiplex PCR. The sample shows 20,000 to 25,000 clones, about 83% of them seen only once. The V gene end was trimmed by 4 bases and the J gene end by 3 bases; junction bases not matched to a gene: 4. The CDR3 has 14 amino acids. This clone was seen once. Sequencing was carried out using peripheral blood. This sequence joins TRBV23-1 and TRBJ1-1, with 8 bases aligning to TRBD1. TRBV23-1 is recorded as an ORF, its role being uncertain. The source of this sequence is a man aged 70-80 years with acute or convalescent COVID-19. The CDR3 loop is CASSRQGADTEAFF. The CDR3 DNA reads as TGCGCCAGCAGTCGGCAGGGGGCGGACACTGAAGCTTTCTTT.